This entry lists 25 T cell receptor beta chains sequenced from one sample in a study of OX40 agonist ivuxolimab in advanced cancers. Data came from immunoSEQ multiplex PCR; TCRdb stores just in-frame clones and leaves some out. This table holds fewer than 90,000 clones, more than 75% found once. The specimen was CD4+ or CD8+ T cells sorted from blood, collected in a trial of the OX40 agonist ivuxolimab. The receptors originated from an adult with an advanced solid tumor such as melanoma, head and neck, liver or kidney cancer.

The DNA for the CDR3 is TGTGCCAGCAGTTACTCCAGGGATGCCTACGAGCAGTACTTC. It translates to CASSYSRDAYEQYF. The chain links TRBV6-6 to TRBJ2-7; weak D call: TRBD1 (5 bases). The CDR3 totals 14 residues. The ends were cut back, 0 bases at V and 2 bases at J, with 8 bases in the middle. Germline V CDR1 and CDR2: MNHNY, SVGAGI (reference sequence).

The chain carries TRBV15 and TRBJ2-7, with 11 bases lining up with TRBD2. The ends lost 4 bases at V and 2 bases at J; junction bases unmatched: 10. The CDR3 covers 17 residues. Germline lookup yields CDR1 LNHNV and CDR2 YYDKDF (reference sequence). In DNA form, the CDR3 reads TGTGCCACCAGCACAGGGACACTAGCGGGAGTCACCTACGAGCAGTACTTC. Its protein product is CATSTGTLAGVTYEQYF.

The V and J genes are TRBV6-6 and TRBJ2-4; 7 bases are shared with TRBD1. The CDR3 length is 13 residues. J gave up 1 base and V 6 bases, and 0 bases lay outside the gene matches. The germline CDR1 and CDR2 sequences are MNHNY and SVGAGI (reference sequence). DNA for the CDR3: TGTGCCAGCAGGACAGGGGCCAAAAACATTCAGTACTTC. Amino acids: CASRTGAKNIQYF.

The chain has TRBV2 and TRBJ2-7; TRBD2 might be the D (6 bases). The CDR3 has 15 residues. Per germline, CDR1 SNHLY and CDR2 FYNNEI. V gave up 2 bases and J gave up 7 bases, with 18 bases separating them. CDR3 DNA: TGTGCCAGCAGTGAATACGAGCGGGTCAAGGGGGAGCAGTACTTC. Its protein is CASSEYERVKGEQYF.

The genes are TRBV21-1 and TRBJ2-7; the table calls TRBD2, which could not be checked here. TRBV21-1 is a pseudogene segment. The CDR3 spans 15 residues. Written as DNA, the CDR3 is TGTGCCAGCAGCAAAGTCGAGCGGGGGCAGTACGAGCAGTACTTC. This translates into CASSKVERGQYEQYF.

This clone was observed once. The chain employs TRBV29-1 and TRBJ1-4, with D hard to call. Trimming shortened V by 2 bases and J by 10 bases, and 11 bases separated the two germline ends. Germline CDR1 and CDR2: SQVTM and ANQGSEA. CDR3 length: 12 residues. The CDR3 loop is CSVEIMEGKLFF. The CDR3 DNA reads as TGCAGCGTTGAAATAATGGAGGGAAAACTGTTTTTT. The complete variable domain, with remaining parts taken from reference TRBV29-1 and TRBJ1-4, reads SAVISQKPSRDICQRGTSLTIQCQVDSQVTMMFWYRQQPGQSLTLIATANQGSEATYESGFVIDKFPISRPNLTFSTLTVSNMSPEDSSIYLCSVEIMEGKLFFGSGTQLSVL.

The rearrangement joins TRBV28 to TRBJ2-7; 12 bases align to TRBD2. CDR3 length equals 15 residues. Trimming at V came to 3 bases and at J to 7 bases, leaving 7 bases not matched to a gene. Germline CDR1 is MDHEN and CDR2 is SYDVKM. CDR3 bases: TGTGCCAGCAGTTTGCTGACTAGCGGGAGTGGTGAGCAGTACTTC. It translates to CASSLLTSGSGEQYF.

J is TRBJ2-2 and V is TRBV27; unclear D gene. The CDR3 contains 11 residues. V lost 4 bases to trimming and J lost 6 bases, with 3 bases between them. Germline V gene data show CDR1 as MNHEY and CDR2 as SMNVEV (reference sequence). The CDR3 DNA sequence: TGTGCCAGCAGTTACTCCGGGGAGCTGTTTTTT. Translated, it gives CASSYSGELFF.

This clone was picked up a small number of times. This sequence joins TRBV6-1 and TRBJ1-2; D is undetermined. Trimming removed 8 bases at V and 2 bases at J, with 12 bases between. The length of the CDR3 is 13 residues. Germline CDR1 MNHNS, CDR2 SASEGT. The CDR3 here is CASAPGRNYGYTF. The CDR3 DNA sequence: TGTGCCAGCGCTCCGGGAAGGAACTATGGCTACACCTTC.

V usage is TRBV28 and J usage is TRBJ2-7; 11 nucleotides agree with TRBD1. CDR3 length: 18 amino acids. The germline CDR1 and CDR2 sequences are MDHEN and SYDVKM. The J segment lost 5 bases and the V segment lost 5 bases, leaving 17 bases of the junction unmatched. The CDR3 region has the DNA TGTGCCAGCAGTCTCGTTTTTGGGTTGGGGACAGGGGGACACGAGCAGTACTTC. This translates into CASSLVFGLGTGGHEQYF.

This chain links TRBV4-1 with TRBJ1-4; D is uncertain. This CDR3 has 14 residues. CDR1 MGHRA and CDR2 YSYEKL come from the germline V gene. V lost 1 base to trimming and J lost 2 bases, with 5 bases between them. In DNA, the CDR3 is TGCGCCAGCAGCCAAGGGGCTACTAATGAAAAACTGTTTTTT. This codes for CASSQGATNEKLFF.

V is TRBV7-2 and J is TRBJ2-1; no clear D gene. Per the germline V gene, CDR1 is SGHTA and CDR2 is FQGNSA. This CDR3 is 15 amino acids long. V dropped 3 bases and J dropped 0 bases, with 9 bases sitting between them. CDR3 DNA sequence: TGTGCCAGCAGCTTCCAGTCCTACTCCTACAATGAGCAGTTCTTC. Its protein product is CASSFQSYSYNEQFF.

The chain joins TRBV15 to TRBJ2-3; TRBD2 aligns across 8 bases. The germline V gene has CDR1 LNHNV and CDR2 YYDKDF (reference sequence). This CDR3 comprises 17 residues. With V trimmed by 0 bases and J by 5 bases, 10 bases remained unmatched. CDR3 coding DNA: TGTGCCACCAGCAGAGATCTGATCGGGGGGGCACAAGATACGCAGTATTTT. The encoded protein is CATSRDLIGGAQDTQYF.

The CDR3 nucleotides read TGCAGCAAGTCGACTAGCGGCAATGAGCAGTTCTTC. Amino acids: CSKSTSGNEQFF. J is TRBJ2-1 and V is TRBV29-1; 9 nucleotides align to TRBD2. The CDR3 contains 12 residues. V lost 8 bases, J lost 6 bases, and 5 bases stayed unmatched. CDR1 is SQVTM, CDR2 ANQGSEA, per germline.

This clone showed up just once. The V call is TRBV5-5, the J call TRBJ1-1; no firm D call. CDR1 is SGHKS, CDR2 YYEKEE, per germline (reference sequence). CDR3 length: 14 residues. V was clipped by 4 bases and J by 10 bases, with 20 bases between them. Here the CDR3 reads CASSDPTTVVGAFF. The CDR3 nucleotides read TGTGCCAGCAGCGATCCGACGACCGTCGTGGGAGCTTTCTTT.

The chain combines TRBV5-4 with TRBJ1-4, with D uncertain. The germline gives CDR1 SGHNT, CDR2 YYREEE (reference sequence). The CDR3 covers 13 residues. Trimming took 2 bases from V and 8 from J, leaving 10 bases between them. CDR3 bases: TGTGCCAGCAGCTTTCCAGGTTCCGAAAAACTGTTTTTT. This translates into CASSFPGSEKLFF.

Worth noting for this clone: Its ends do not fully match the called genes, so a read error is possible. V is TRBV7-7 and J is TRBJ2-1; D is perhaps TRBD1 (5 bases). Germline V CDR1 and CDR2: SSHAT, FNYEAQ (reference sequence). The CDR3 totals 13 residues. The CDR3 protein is CASSPNPGNEQFF. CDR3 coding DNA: TGTGCTAGCAGCCCTAACCCAGGGAATGAGCAGTTCTTC.

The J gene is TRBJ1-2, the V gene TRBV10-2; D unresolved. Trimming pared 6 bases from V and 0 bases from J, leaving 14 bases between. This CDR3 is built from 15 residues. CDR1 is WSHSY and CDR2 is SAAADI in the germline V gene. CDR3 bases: TGCGCCAGCAGCCCATCTAGGGTAGCTAACTATGGCTACACCTTC. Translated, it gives CASSPSRVANYGYTF.

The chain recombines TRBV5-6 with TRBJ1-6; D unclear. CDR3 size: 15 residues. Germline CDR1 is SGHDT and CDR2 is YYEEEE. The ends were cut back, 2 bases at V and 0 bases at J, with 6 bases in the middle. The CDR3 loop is CASSLAGSYNSPLHF. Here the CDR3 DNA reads TGTGCCAGCAGCTTAGCAGGCTCCTATAATTCACCCCTCCACTTT.

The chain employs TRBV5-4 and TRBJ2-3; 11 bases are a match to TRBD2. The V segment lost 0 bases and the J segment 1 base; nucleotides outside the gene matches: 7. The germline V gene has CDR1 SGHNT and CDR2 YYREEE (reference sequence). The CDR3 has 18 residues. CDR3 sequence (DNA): TGTGCCAGCAGCTTGGGGCCTAGCGGGAGGAGGGGCACAGATACGCAGTATTTT. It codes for CASSLGPSGRRGTDTQYF.

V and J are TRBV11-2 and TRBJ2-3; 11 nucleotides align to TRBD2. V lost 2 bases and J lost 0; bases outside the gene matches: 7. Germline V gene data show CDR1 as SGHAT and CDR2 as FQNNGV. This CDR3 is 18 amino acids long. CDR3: CASSLTSGGVSSTDTQYF. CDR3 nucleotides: TGTGCCAGCAGCTTAACTAGCGGGGGTGTCTCGAGCACAGATACGCAGTATTTT. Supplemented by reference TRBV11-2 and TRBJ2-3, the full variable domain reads EAGVAQSPRYKIIEKRQSVAFWCNPISGHATLYWYQQILGQGPKLLIQFQNNGVVDDSQLPKDRFSAERLKGVDSTLKIQPAKLEDSAVYLCASSLTSGGVSSTDTQYFGPGTRLTVL.

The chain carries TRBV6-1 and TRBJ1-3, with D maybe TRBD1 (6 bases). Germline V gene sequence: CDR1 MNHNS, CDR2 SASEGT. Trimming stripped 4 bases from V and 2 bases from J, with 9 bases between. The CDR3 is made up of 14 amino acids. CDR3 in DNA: TGTGCCAGCAGTGTCGGGGGCCCTGGAAACACCATATATTTT. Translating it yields CASSVGGPGNTIYF.

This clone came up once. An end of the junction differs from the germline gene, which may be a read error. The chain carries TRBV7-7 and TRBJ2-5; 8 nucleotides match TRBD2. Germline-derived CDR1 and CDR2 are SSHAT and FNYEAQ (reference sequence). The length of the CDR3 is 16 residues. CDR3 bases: TGTGCTAGCAGCCTATCAGTCGCGGGGGGAGGAGAGACCCAGTACTTC. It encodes CASSLSVAGGGETQYF.

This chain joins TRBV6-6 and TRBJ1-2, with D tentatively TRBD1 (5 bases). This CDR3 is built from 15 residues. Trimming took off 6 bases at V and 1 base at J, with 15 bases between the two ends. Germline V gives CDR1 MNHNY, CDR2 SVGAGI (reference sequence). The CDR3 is CASSPGGGINYGYTF. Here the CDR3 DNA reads TGTGCCAGCAGCCCGGGCGGGGGAATTAACTATGGCTACACCTTC.

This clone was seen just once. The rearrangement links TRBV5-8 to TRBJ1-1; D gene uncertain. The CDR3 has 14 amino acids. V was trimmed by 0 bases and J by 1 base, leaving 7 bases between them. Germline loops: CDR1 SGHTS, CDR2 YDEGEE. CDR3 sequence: CASSLVPANTEAFF. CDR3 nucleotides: TGTGCCAGCAGCTTGGTTCCAGCGAACACTGAAGCTTTCTTT.